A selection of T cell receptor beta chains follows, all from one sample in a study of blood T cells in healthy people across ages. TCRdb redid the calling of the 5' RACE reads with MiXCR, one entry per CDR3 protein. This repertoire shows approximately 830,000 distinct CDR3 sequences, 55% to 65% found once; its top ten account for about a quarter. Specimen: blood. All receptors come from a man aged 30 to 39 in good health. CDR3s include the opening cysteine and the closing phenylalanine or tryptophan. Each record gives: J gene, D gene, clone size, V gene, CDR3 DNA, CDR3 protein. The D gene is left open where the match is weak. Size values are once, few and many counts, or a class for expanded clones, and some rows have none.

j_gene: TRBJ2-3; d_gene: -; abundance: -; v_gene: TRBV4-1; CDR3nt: TGCGCCAGCAGCCACCCGGTCCGACAGGCTGTCACAGATACGCAGTATTTT; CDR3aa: CASSHPVRQAVTDTQYF
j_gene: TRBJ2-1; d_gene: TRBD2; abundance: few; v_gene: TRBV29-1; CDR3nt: TGCAGCACACTAGCGGGGGCCTCTGAGGGGCAGTTCTTC; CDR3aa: CSTLAGASEGQFF
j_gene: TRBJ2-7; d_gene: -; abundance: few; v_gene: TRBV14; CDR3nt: TGTGCCAGCAGCCAAGATTGGGCCGTCTCCATCCAATACGAGCAGTACTTC; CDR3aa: CASSQDWAVSIQYEQYF
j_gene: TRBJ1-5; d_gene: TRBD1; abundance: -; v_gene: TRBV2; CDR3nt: TGTGCCAGCAGTACCGGGACAGCTAATCAGCCCCAGCATTTT; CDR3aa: CASSTGTANQPQHF
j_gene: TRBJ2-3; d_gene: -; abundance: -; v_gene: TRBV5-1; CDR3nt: TGCGCCAGCAGCTTGAATTCCAGGGGTGGCACAGATACGCAGTATTTT; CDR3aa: CASSLNSRGGTDTQYF
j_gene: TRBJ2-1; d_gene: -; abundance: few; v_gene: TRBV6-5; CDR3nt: TGTGCCAGCAGTTACGAGCGGCAATACAATGAGCAGTTCTTC; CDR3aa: CASSYERQYNEQFF
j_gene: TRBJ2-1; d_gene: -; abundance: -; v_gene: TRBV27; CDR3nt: TGTGCCAGCAGTTTGAGACAGGGAGGCAATGAGCAGTTCTTC; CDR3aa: CASSLRQGGNEQFF
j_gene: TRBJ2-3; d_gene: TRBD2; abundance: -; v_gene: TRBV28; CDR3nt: TGTGCCAGCAGTCCAAACAGCGGGGGGTATGGTACGCAGTATTTT; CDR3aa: CASSPNSGGYGTQYF
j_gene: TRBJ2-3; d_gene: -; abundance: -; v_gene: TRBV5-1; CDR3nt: TGCGCCAGCAGCACCCGGGACTTTAGCACAGATACGCAGTATTTT; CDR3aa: CASSTRDFSTDTQYF
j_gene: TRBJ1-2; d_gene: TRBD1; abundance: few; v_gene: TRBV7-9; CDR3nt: TGTGCCAGCAGCTTATTGGCAGGGGGGGCCTACACCTTC; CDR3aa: CASSLLAGGAYTF
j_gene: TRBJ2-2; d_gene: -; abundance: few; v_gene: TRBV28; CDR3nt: TGTGCCAGCAGACAGACCGACACCGGGGAGCTGTTTTTT; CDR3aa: CASRQTDTGELFF
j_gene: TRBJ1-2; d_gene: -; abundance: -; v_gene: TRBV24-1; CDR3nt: TGTGCCACCAGTGATTCGCAGACAGGAGACCTATCGGGCTACACCTTC; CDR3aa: CATSDSQTGDLSGYTF
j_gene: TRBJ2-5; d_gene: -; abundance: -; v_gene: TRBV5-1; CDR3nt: TGCGCCAGCAGCTCACCTCGGGCCCCGGCTCAAGAGACCCAGTACTTC; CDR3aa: CASSSPRAPAQETQYF
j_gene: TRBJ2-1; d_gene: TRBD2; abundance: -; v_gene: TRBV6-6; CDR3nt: TGTGCCAGCAGTTACTCTACTAGCGGGGGCCGAAATGAGCAGTTCTTC; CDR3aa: CASSYSTSGGRNEQFF
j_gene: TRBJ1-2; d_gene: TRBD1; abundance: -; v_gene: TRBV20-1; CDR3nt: TGCAGTGCTAGTGGCAGAAGGACAGGGGCATGGGGCTACACCTTC; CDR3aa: CSASGRRTGAWGYTF
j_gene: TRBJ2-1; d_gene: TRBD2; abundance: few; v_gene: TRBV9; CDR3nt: TGTGCCAGCAGCGTAGAGGGGACTAGCCTGGATGAGCAGTTCTTC; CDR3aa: CASSVEGTSLDEQFF
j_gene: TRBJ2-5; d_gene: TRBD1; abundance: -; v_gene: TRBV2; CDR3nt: TGTGCCAGCTGGACAGGGCGAGAGACCCAGTACTTC; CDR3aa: CASWTGRETQYF
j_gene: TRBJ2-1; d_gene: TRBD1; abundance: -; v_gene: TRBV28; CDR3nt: TGTGCCAGCAGACAAACAGGGGGCGACCCCAAGTTCAATGAGCAGTTCTTC; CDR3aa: CASRQTGGDPKFNEQFF
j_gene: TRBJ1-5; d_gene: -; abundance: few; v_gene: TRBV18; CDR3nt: TGTGCCAGCTCACCAGAGGGTCAGCAGCCCCAGCATTTT; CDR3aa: CASSPEGQQPQHF
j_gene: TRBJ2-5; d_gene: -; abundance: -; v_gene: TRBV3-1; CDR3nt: TGTGCCAGCAGCCAAGCCGGACAGTCGGAGACCCAGTACTTC; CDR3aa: CASSQAGQSETQYF
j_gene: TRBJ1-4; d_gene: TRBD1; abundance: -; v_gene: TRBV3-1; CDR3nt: TGTGCCAGCGAAGGGACAGGGAATGAAAAACTGTTTTTT; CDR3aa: CASEGTGNEKLFF
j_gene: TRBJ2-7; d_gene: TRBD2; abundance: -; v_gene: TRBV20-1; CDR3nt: TGCAGTGCTGCAGTGGCGGGGGGCGCCAGCTACGAGCAGTACTTC; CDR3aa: CSAAVAGGASYEQYF
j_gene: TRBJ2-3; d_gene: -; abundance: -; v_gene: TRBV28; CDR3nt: TGTGCCAGCAGTTCCCGCAGGGTTCCAGATACGCAGTATTTT; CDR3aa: CASSSRRVPDTQYF
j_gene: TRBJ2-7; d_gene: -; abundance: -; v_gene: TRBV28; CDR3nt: TGTGCCAGCAGTTCAGGGGTGACCTACGAGCAGTACTTC; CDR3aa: CASSSGVTYEQYF
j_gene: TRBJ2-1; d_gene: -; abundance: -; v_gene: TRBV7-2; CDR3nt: TGTGCCAGCAGCGCCGGAGCAGAGGTCTACAATGAGCAGTTCTTC; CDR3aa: CASSAGAEVYNEQFF
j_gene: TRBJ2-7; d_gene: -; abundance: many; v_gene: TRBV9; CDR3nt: TGTGCCAGCAGCGTAGAACCGGGGATCGCGAAGCAGTACTTC; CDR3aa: CASSVEPGIAKQYF
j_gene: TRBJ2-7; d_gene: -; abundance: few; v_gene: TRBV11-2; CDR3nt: TGTGCCAGCAGCTTAACAGCTACCTACGAGCAGTACTTC; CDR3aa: CASSLTATYEQYF
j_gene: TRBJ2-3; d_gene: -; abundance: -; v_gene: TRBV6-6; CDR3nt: TGTGCCAGCAGTTACGGGGCGGTTTCAGATACGCAGTATTTT; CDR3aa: CASSYGAVSDTQYF
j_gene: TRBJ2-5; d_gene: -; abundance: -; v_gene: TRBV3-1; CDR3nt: TGTGCCAGCAGCCAAAGGGCCCCCGGGGAGACCCAGTACTTC; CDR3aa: CASSQRAPGETQYF